Described below is a single T cell receptor beta chain sequence and its context. Generated by immunoSEQ multiplex PCR, the TCRdb table keeps only in-frame clones and is missing some. Of 100,000 to 150,000 clones in the sample, roughly 84% are singletons; the top ten hold over 1.1%. This sample was included in a study of blood T cell repertoires in COVID-19. At the level of the study: From the United States, Italy and Spain came samples of acute and convalescent COVID-19. From T cells, B-cell-depleted T cells, or PBMCs came the material, which was cDNA or gDNA.

Germline V lookup: CDR1 SGHAT, CDR2 FQNNGV. Trimming shortened V by 4 bases and J by 5 bases, and 17 bases separated the two germline ends. CDR3 size: 15 residues. The gene calls are TRBV11-2 and TRBJ1-2; possible D gene TRBD1, 5 bases. The sequence derives from a man aged 60-69 years with acute or convalescent COVID-19. Material: peripheral blood. CDR3 amino acids: CASSSNVGQGYGYTF. In nucleotides, the CDR3 is TGTGCCAGCAGCTCAAATGTGGGTCAGGGTTATGGCTACACCTTC.